Below are 6 T cell receptor beta chains sequenced from a single sample in a study of shared clonotypes between healthy human individuals. Here immunoSEQ multiplex PCR was the method, and the copy in TCRdb shows in-frame clones only, minus some. Counted here are some 2,000,000 clones, roughly 96% occurring once; the ten biggest clones make up 0.1% to 0.15%. Sequencing was done on a sample of naive CD4+ T cells sorted from blood. Regarding subset: CD45RA+ positively selected. The receptors derive from a man younger than 30 in good health.

This chain connects TRBV6-5 to TRBJ2-4; 7 nucleotides align to TRBD1. Germline loops: CDR1 MNHEY, CDR2 SVGAGI. Trimming took 6 bases from V and 4 from J; bases not matched to a gene: 3. The CDR3 totals 13 residues. CDR3 sequence reads: CASSTGQKNIQYF. The CDR3 bases are TGTGCCAGCAGCACGGGACAGAAAAACATTCAGTACTTC.

The chain recombines TRBV6-1 with TRBJ2-7, with 8 bases fitting TRBD1. With 5 bases clipped from V and 2 bases from J, the junction kept 8 bases outside the gene matches. Germline V gene data show CDR1 as MNHNS and CDR2 as SASEGT. The CDR3 covers 15 residues. Here the CDR3 DNA reads TGTGCCAGCAGTACCCTACAGGGGGAAACCTACGAGCAGTACTTC. This translates into CASSTLQGETYEQYF.

The V gene is TRBV10-3, the J gene TRBJ1-2, with unresolved D. This CDR3 is built from 12 residues. CDR1 is ENHRY and CDR2 is SYGVKD in the germline V gene. V was cut by 3 bases and J by 6 bases, with 8 bases left in between. The DNA for the CDR3 is TGTGCCATCAGTGACAGGCAGAATGGCTACACCTTC. It translates to CAISDRQNGYTF.

This chain joins TRBV7-2 and TRBJ2-3, with 9 bases identical to TRBD2. This CDR3 has 14 amino acids. With 9 bases clipped from V and 5 bases from J, the junction kept 9 bases outside the gene matches. Germline values: CDR1 SGHTA, CDR2 FQGNSA. CDR3 protein: CASKGAGGGDTQYF. DNA for the CDR3: TGTGCCAGTAAAGGAGCGGGAGGAGGAGATACGCAGTATTTT.

This chain links TRBV7-2 with TRBJ2-4, with D tentatively TRBD2 (6 bases). V was cut by 4 bases and J by 1 base, with 14 bases left in between. CDR1 SGHTA and CDR2 FQGNSA come from the germline V gene. The CDR3 covers 16 residues. In nucleotides, the CDR3 is TGTGCCAGCAGCTCGATGGGGAGGTGGGCCAAAAACATTCAGTACTTC. Its protein product is CASSSMGRWAKNIQYF.

The chain carries TRBV7-2 and TRBJ2-4; 11 positions match TRBD2. The J segment lost 2 bases and the V segment lost 4 bases, leaving 10 bases of the junction unmatched. This CDR3 comprises 18 residues. Germline V CDR1 and CDR2: SGHTA, FQGNSA. In nucleotides, the CDR3 is TGTGCCAGCAGCTCCCAAGATAGCGGGAGGGGGTCCAAAAACATTCAGTACTTC. Its protein is CASSSQDSGRGSKNIQYF. The full variable domain, its missing parts supplied by reference TRBV7-2 and TRBJ2-4, is GAGVSQSPSNKVTEKGKDVELRCDPISGHTALYWYRQSLGQGLEFLIYFQGNSAPDKSGLPSDRFSAERTGGSVSTLTIQRTQQEDSAVYLCASSSQDSGRGSKNIQYFGAGTRLSVL.